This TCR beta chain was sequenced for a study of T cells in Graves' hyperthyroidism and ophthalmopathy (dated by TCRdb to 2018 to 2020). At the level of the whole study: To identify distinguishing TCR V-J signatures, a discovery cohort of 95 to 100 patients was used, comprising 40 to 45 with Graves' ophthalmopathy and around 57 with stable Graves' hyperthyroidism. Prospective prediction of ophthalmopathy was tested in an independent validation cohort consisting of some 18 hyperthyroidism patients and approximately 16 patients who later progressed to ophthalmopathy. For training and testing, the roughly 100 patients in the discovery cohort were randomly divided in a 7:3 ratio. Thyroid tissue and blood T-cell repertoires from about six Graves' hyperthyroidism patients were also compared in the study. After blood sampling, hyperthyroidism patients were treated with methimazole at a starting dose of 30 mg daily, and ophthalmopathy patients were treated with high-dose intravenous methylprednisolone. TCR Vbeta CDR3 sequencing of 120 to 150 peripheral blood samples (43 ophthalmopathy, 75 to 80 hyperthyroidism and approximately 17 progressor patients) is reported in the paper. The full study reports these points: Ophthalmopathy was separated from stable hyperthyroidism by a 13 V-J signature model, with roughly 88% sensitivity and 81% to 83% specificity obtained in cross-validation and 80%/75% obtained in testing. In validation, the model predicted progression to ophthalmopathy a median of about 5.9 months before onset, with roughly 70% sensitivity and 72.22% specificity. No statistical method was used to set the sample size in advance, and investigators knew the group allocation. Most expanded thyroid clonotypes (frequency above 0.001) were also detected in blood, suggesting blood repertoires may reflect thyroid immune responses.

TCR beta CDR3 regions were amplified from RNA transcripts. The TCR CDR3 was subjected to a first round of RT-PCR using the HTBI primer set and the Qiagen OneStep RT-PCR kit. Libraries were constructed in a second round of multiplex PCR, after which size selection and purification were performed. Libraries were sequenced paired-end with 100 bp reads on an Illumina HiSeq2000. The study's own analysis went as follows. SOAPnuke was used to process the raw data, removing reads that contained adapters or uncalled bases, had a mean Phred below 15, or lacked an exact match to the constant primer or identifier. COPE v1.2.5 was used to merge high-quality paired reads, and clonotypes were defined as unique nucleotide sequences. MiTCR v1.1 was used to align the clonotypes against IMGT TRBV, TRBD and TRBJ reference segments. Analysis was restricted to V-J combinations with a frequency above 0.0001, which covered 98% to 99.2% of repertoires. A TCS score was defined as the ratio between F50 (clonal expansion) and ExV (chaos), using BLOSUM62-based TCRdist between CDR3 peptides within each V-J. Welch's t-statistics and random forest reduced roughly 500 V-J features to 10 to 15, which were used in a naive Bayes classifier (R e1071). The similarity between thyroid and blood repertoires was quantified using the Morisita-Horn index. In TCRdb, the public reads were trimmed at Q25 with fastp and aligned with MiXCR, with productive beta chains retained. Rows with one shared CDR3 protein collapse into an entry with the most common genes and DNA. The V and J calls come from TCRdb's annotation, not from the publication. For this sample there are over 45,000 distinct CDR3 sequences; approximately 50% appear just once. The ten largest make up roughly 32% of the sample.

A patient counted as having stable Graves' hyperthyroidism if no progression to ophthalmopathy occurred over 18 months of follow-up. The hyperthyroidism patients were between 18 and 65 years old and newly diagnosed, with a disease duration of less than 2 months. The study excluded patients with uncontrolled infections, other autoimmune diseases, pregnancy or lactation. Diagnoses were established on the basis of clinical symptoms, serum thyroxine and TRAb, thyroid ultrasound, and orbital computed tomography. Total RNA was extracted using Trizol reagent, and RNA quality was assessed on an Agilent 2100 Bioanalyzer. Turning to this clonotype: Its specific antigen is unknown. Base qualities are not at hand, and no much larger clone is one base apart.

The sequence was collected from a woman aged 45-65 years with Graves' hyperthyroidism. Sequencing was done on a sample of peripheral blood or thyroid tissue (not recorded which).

DNA sequence: TGTGCCAGCAGTCCGGGACAGGGTCAATACGAGCAGTACTTC. It translates to CASSPGQGQYEQYF. The rearrangement joined TRBV12-3 or TRBV12-4 to TRBJ2-7; TRBD1 lines up with 9 middle nucleotides. V and J are trimmed by 5 bases and 4 bases, and the gene matches miss 6 bases of the junction. From its cysteine to its phenylalanine, the CDR3 spans 14 amino acids. Only the CDR3 part of the read is kept: 42 bases, read in frame from the first base.